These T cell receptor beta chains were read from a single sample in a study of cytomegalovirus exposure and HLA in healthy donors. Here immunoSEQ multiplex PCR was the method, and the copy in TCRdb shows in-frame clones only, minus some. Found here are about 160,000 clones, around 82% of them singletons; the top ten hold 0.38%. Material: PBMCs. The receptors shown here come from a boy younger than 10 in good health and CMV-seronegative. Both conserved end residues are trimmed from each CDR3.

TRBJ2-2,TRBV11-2,ASSLDLRGTGELF
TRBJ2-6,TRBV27,ASSLAVFSGANVLT
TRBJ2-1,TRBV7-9,ASSLAGGINEQF
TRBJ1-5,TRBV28,ASSLTRENQPQH
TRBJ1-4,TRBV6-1,ASSEGQGAEKLF
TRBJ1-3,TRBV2,ASSRRTGGNTIY
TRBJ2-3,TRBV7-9,ASSLDRDRVTDTQY
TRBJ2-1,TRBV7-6,ASSLIAEVAYNEQF
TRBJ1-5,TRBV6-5,ASRPTFPDQPQH
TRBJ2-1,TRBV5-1,ASSLAFGTGSDNEQF
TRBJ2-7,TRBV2,ASSEIASGPYEQY
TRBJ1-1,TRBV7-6,ASSLVGGNTEAF
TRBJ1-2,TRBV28,ASSLGGQGGYGYT
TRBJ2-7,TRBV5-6,ASSLQTVVTYEQY
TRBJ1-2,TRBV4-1,ASSFGPGNYGYT
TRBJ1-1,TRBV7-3,ASSLRHGQGNTEAF
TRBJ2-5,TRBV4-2,ASSPTGLAGEETQY
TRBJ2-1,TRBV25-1,ASSEIGDNEQF
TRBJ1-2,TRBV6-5,ASTATGETMGYT
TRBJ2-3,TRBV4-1,ASSLLYSGSTDTQY
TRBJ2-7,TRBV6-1,ASSEGTGGSYEQY
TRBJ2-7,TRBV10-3,ASSTSGVSYEQY
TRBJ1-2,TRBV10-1,ASSENAGNYGYT
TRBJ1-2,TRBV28,ASSLQGANGYT
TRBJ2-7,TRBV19,ASSAFVGTGGSYEQY
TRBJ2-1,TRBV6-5,ASSYGYEQF
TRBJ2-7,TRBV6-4,ASSEDHSGDYEQY
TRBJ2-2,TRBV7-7,ASSTTSGRAGELF
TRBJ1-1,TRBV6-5,ASSYSILSRAF
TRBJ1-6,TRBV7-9,ASSQGSDNSPLH
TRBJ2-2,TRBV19,ASSTRTGELF
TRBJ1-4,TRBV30,AWSAVINRERLF